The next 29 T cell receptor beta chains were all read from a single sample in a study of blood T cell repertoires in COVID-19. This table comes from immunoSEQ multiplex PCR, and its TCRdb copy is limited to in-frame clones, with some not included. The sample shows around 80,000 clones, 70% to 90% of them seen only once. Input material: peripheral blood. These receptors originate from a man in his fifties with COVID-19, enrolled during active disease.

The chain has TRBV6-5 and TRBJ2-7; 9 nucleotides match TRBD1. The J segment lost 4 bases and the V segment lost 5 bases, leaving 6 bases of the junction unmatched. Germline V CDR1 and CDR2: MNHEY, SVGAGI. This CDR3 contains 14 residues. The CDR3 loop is CASSPRTGEYEQYF. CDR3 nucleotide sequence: TGTGCCAGCAGTCCCCGGACAGGGGAGTACGAGCAGTACTTC.

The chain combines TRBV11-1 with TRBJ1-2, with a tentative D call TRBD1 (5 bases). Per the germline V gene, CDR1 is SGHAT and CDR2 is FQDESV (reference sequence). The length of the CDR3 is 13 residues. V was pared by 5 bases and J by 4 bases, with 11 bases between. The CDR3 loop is CASSTGTSYGYTF. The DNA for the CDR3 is TGTGCCAGCAGCACCGGGACTTCCTATGGCTACACCTTC.

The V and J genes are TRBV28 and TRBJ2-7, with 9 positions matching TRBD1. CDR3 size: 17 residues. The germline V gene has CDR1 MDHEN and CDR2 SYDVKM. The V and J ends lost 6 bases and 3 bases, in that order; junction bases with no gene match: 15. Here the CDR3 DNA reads TGTGCCAGCAGCCCCCTCGGGGACAGGGTGGGTGGCTACGAGCAGTACTTC. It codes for CASSPLGDRVGGYEQYF. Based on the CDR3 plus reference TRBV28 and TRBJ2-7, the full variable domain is DVKVTQSSRYLVKRTGEKVFLECVQDMDHENMFWYRQDPGLGLRLIYFSYDVKMKEKGDIPEGYSVSREKKERFSLILESASTNQTSMYLCASSPLGDRVGGYEQYFGPGTRLTVT.

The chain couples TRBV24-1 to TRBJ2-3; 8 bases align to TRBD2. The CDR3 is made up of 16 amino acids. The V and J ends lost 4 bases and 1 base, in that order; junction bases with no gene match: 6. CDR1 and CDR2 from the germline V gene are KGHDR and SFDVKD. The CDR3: CATSEPSGGGTDTQYF. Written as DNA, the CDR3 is TGTGCCACCAGTGAACCCTCGGGGGGGGGCACAGATACGCAGTATTTT.

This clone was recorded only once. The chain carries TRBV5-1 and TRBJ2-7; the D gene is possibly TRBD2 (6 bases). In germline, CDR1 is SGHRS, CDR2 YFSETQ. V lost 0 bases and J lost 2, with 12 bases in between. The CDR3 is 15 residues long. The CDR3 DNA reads TGCGCCAGCAGCTTGGGGGATAGCGGTGCCTACGAGCAGTACTTC. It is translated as CASSLGDSGAYEQYF.

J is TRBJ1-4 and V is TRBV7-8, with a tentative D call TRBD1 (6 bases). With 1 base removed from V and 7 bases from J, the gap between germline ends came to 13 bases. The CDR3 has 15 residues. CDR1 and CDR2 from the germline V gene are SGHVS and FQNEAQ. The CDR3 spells CASSLGGGRSEKLFF. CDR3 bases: TGTGCCAGCAGCTTAGGCGGGGGGCGCAGTGAAAAACTGTTTTTT. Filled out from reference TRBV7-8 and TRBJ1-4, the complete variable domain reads GAGVSQSPRYKVAKRGQDVALRCDPISGHVSLFWYQQALGQGPEFLTYFQNEAQLDKSGLPSDRFFAERPEGSVSTLKIQRTQQEDSAVYLCASSLGGGRSEKLFFGSGTQLSVL.

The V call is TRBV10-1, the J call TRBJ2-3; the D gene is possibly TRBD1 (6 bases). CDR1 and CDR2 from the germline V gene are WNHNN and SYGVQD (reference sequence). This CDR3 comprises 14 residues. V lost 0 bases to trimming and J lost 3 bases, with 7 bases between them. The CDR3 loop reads CASSESGGTDTQYF. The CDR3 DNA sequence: TGCGCCAGCAGTGAGTCAGGGGGTACAGATACGCAGTATTTT.

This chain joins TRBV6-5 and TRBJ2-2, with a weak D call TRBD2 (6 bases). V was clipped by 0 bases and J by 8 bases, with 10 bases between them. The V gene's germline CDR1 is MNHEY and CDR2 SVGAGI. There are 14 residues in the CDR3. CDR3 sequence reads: CASSYSWRGGELFF. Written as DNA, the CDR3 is TGTGCCAGCAGTTACTCGTGGAGGGGTGGGGAGCTGTTTTTT.

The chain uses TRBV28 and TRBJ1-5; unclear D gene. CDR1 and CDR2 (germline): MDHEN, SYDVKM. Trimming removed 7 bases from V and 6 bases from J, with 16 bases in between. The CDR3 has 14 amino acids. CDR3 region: CASKWREGSQPQHF. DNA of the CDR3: TGTGCCAGCAAATGGAGGGAGGGAAGTCAGCCCCAGCATTTT.

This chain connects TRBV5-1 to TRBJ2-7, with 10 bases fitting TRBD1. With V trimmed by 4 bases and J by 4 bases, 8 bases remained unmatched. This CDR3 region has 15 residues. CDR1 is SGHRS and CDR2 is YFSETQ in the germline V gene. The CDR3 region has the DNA TGCGCCAGCAGCCCTTGGGGACAGGGGCCTTACGAGCAGTACTTC. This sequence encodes CASSPWGQGPYEQYF.

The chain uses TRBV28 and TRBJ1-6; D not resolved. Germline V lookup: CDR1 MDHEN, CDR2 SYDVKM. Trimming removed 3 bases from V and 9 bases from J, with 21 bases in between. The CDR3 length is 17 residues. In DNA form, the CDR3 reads TGTGCCAGCAGTTTTATCGATGACAAGATGGAGGGTTCACCCCTCCACTTT. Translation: CASSFIDDKMEGSPLHF.

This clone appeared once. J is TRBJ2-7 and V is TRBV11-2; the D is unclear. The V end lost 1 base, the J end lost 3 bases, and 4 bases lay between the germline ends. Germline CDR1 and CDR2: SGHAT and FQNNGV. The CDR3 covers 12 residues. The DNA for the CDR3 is TGTGCCAGCAGCTTAGTTCTCTACGAGCAGTACTTC. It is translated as CASSLVLYEQYF.

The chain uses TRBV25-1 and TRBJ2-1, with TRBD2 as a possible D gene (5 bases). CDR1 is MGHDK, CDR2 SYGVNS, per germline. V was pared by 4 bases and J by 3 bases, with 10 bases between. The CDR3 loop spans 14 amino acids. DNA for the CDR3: TGTGCCAGCAGTGGGGAGACATACTACAATGAGCAGTTCTTC. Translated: CASSGETYYNEQFF.

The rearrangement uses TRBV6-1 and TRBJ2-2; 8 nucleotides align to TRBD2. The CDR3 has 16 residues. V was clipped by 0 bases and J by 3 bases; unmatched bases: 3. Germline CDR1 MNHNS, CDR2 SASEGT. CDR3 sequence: CASSEAPGLDTGELFF. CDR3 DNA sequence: TGTGCCAGCAGTGAAGCTCCGGGACTAGACACCGGGGAGCTGTTTTTT.

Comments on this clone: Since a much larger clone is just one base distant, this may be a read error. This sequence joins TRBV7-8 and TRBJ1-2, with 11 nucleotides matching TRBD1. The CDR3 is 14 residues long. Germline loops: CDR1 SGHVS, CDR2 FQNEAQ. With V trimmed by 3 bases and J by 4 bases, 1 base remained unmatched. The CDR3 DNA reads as TGTGCCAGCAGCTTCGGACAGGGGGCCTATGGCTACACCTTC. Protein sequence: CASSFGQGAYGYTF.

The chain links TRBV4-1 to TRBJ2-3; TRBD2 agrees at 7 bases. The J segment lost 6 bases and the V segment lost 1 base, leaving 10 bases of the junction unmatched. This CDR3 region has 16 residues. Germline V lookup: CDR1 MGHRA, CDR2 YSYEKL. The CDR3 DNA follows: TGCGCCAGCAGCCAAGCCAGCGCGGGAGCGGGCGATACGCAGTATTTT. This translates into CASSQASAGAGDTQYF.

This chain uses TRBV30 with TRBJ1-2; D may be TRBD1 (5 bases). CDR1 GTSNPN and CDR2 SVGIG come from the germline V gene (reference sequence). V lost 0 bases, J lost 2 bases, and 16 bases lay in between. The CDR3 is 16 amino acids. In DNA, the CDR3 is TGTGCCTGGAGTGTAACAGGCCGGTTTGGGAACTATGGCTACACCTTC. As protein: CAWSVTGRFGNYGYTF.

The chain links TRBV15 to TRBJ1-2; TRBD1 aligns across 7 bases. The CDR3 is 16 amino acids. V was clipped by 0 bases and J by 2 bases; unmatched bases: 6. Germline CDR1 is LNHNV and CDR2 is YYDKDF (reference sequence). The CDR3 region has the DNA TGTGCCACCAGCAGAGATGGAGGGGGCTTAAACTATGGCTACACCTTC. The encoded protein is CATSRDGGGLNYGYTF.

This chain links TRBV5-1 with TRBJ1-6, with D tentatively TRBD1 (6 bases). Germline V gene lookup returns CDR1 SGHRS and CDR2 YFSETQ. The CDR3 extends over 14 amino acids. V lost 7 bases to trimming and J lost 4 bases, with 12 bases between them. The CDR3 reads CASQDDRYNSPLHF. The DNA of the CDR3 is TGCGCCAGCCAGGACGACAGGTATAATTCACCCCTCCACTTT.

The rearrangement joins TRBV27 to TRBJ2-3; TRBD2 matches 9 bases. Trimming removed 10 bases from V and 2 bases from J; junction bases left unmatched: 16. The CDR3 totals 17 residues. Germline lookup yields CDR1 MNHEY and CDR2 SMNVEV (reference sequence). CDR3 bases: TGTGCCACCTGGGAAGGTAGCGGGAGCATCACCACAGATACGCAGTATTTT. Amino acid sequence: CATWEGSGSITTDTQYF.

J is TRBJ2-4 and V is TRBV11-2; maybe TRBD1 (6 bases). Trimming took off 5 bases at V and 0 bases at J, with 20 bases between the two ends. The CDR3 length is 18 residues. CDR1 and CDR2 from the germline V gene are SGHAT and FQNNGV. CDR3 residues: CASSPRPRQALAKNIQYF. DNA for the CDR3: TGTGCCAGCAGCCCTCGACCTAGACAGGCATTAGCCAAAAACATTCAGTACTTC.

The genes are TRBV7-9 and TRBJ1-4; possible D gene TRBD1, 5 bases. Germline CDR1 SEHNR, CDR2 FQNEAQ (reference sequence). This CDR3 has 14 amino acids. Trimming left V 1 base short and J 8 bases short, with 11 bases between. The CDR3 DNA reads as TGTGCCAGCAGCTTAGACGGGGGGAACGAAAAACTGTTTTTT. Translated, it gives CASSLDGGNEKLFF.

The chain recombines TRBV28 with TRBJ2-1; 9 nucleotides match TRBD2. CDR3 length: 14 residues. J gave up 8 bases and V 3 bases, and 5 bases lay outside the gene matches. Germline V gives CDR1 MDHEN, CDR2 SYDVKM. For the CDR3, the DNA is TGTGCCAGCAGTTTCAGCGGGAGGCCTCATGAGCAGTTCTTC. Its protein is CASSFSGRPHEQFF.

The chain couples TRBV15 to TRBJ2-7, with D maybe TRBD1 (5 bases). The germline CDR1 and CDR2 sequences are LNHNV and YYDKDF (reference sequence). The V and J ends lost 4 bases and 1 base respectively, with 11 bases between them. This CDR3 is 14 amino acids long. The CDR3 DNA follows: TGTGCCACCAGCACACGGACATCGTCCTACGAGCAGTACTTC. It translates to CATSTRTSSYEQYF.

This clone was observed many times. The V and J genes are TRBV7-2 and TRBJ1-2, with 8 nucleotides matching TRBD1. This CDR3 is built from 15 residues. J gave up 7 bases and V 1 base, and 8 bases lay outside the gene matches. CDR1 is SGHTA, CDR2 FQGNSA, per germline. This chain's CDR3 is CASSLVLGTGLGYTF. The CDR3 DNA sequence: TGTGCCAGCAGCTTAGTACTCGGGACAGGTCTTGGCTACACCTTC.

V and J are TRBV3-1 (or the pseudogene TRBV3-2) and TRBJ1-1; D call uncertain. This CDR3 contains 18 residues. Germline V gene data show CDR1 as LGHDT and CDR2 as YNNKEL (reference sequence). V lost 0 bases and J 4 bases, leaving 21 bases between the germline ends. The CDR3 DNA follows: TGTGCCAGCAGCCAAGATCGGAGGGTGGGTTTTTTCCGCACTGAAGCTTTCTTT. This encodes CASSQDRRVGFFRTEAFF.

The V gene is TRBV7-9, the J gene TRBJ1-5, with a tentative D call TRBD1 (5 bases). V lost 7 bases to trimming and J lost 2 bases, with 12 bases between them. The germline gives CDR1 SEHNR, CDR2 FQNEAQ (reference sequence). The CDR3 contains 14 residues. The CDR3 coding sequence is TGTGCCAGCACCCCTGGGGGGGGCAATCAGCCCCAGCATTTT. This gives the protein CASTPGGGNQPQHF.

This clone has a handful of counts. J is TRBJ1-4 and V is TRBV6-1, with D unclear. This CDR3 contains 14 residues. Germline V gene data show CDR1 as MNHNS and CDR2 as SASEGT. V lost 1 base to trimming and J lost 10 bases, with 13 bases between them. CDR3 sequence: CASSEGHGGTKLFF. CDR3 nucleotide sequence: TGTGCCAGCAGTGAAGGACATGGAGGAACAAAACTGTTTTTT.

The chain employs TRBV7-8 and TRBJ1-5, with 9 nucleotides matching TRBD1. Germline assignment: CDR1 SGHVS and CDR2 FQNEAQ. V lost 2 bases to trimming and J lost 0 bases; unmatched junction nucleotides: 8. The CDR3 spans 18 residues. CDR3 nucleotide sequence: TGTGCCAGCAGCTTACGGGGCCGGGACAGGGTTAGCAATCAGCCCCAGCATTTT. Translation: CASSLRGRDRVSNQPQHF.